This passage covers 29 T cell receptor beta chains from one sample sequenced in a study of T-cell reconstitution after alpha-beta-depleted transplantation in children. Preparing the TCRbeta library involved the use of unique molecular identifiers. TCRdb re-called the PCR reads through MiXCR, storing one row per CDR3 protein. This sample carries about 830,000 distinct CDR3 sequences, around 17% of them seen once, and the ten largest clones take roughly 4.8%. Sequencing was performed on PBMCs, mostly from graft donor cells, taken 360 days after TCRalphabeta/CD19-depleted stem cell transplant. The receptor source for this set is a male patient younger than 18 who had a stem cell transplant for acute lymphoblastic leukemia, so the T cells may come from the graft donor.

This clonotype has a handful of counts. The rearrangement uses TRBV4-1 and TRBJ2-1; D gene unclear. V gave up 0 bases and J gave up 3 bases, with 9 bases separating them. CDR1 and CDR2 from the germline V gene are MGHRA and YSYEKL. The CDR3 runs 15 residues. CDR3 sequence reads: CASSQDPGFYNEQFF. The DNA of the CDR3 is TGCGCCAGCAGCCAAGATCCCGGGTTCTACAATGAGCAGTTCTTC.

The chain combines TRBV7-9 with TRBJ2-3, with D maybe TRBD1 (6 bases). The CDR3 has 15 residues. Germline assignment: CDR1 SEHNR and CDR2 FQNEAQ (reference sequence). V was trimmed by 3 bases and J by 3 bases, leaving 13 bases between them. DNA for the CDR3: TGTGCCAGCAGCTTCTCCGGCAGGGGTACAGATACGCAGTATTTT. Amino acids: CASSFSGRGTDTQYF.

This clonotype was seen only a few times. V usage is TRBV7-8 and J usage is TRBJ2-5, with 14 bases matching TRBD2. This CDR3 spans 16 amino acids. The germline V gene encodes CDR1 SGHVS and CDR2 FQNEAQ. Trimming at V came to 5 bases and at J to 4 bases, leaving 6 bases not matched to a gene. CDR3 in DNA: TGTGCCAGCAGCCCGCCGGGACTAGCGGGAGTAGAGACCCAGTACTTC. Amino acids: CASSPPGLAGVETQYF.

The genes are TRBV29-1 and TRBJ1-5; the D is unclear. Trimming removed 4 bases at V and 4 bases at J, with 8 bases between. The germline V gene encodes CDR1 SQVTM and CDR2 ANQGSEA. The length of the CDR3 is 12 residues. CDR3 loop: CSVGGRNQPQHF. The DNA for the CDR3 is TGCAGCGTTGGAGGACGGAATCAGCCCCAGCATTTT.

The chain carries TRBV4-1 and TRBJ2-5; 16 bases are a match to TRBD2. The CDR3 length is 18 residues. Unmatched junction bases numbered 7, after V lost 4 bases and J lost 2 bases. Germline assignment: CDR1 MGHRA and CDR2 YSYEKL. In DNA form, the CDR3 reads TGCGCCAGCAGCCGAGATTTGGGACTAGCGGGAGGGCAAGAGACCCAGTACTTC. This translates into CASSRDLGLAGGQETQYF.

The V gene is TRBV27, the J gene TRBJ2-7; D is perhaps TRBD2 (7 bases). V was pared by 6 bases and J by 1 base, with 13 bases between. Germline CDR1 and CDR2: MNHEY and SMNVEV (reference sequence). There are 14 residues in the CDR3. The DNA for the CDR3 is TGTGCCAGCAGCTGGACTAGGGGGTCCTACGAGCAGTACTTC. This codes for CASSWTRGSYEQYF.

CDR3 sequence (DNA): TGTGCCAGTAGACCCAGGGGTTCCTACGAGCAGTACTTC. Its translation is CASRPRGSYEQYF. The chain joins TRBV19 to TRBJ2-7; tentatively, D is TRBD1 (6 bases). Trimming removed 6 bases at V and 1 base at J, with 10 bases between. The CDR3 covers 13 residues. Germline V gene data show CDR1 as LNHDA and CDR2 as SQIVND (reference sequence).

This clonotype was recorded a few times. The rearrangement uses TRBV3-1 and TRBJ1-5; D not resolved. Germline CDR1 LGHDT, CDR2 YNNKEL (reference sequence). The V gene lost 2 bases and the J gene lost 4 bases, with 6 bases spanning the gap. The CDR3 spans 13 residues. CDR3 in amino acids: CASSQRENQPQHF. The DNA of the CDR3 is TGTGCCAGCAGCCAAAGGGAGAATCAGCCCCAGCATTTT.

This clonotype was observed a few times. This chain connects TRBV5-5 to TRBJ2-1, with 10 bases fitting TRBD2. Germline CDR1 and CDR2: SGHKS and YYEKEE (reference sequence). J lost 7 bases, V lost 4 bases, and 11 bases had no gene match. This CDR3 comprises 16 residues. CDR3 nucleotides: TGTGCCAGCAGCGCACCTAGCGGGAGATTAGTAAATGAGCAGTTCTTC. It is translated as CASSAPSGRLVNEQFF. Supplemented by reference TRBV5-5 and TRBJ2-1, the full variable domain reads DAGVTQSPTHLIKTRGQQVTLRCSPISGHKSVSWYQQVLGQGPQFIFQYYEKEERGRGNFPDRFSARQFPNYSSELNVNALLLGDSALYLCASSAPSGRLVNEQFFGPGTRLTVL.

This chain uses TRBV5-1 with TRBJ2-3, with D unclear. The germline V gene encodes CDR1 SGHRS and CDR2 YFSETQ. The CDR3 sequence is 16 residues long. V lost 0 bases to trimming and J lost 2 bases, with 13 bases between them. For the CDR3, the DNA is TGCGCCAGCAGCTTGGCCGCATTGCTATACACAGATACGCAGTATTTT. Translating gives CASSLAALLYTDTQYF.

This CDR3 is CASQMGGQSDTQYF. In DNA, the CDR3 is TGTGCCAGCCAGATGGGAGGGCAGTCAGATACGCAGTATTTT. V is TRBV6-1 and J is TRBJ2-3, with TRBD2 identical over 7 bases. The CDR3 consists of 14 residues. Trimming at V came to 8 bases and at J to 4 bases, leaving 9 bases not matched to a gene. Germline V lookup: CDR1 MNHNS, CDR2 SASEGT.

This clonotype occurred a few times. The chain combines TRBV7-9 with TRBJ2-1, with D perhaps TRBD2 (5 bases). The CDR3 consists of 15 residues. Trimming shortened V by 1 base and J by 8 bases, and 15 bases separated the two germline ends. Germline V gene sequence: CDR1 SEHNR, CDR2 FQNEAQ (reference sequence). CDR3 bases: TGTGCCAGCAGCTTAGGACGGCGAGGGTCGGATGAGCAGTTCTTC. This gives the protein CASSLGRRGSDEQFF.

The chain carries TRBV5-1 and TRBJ2-7; D is undetermined. The germline gives CDR1 SGHRS, CDR2 YFSETQ. With 4 bases removed from V and 7 bases from J, the gap between germline ends came to 15 bases. The CDR3 spans 13 residues. CDR3 protein: CASSATRVWEQYF. The CDR3 region has the DNA TGCGCCAGCAGCGCGACCCGGGTTTGGGAGCAGTACTTC.

There are a few counts of this clonotype. The chain couples TRBV24-1 to TRBJ2-2; D is unresolved. V lost 5 bases and J lost 4, with 7 bases in between. This CDR3 is 13 amino acids long. From germline, CDR1 is KGHDR and CDR2 SFDVKD. The CDR3 loop is CATSGAITGELFF. CDR3 bases: TGTGCCACCAGTGGGGCCATCACCGGGGAGCTGTTTTTT.

This clonotype was counted between two and nine times. The chain combines TRBV18 with TRBJ2-7; 11 bases align to TRBD2. The CDR3 runs to 16 residues. Germline CDR1 is KGHSH and CDR2 is LQKENI. Germline trimming cut 0 bases from V and 0 bases from J; bases unmatched to any gene: 1. The CDR3 region has the DNA TGTGCCAGCTCACCACCGGGACTAGCGGCCTCCTACGAGCAGTACTTC. As protein: CASSPPGLAASYEQYF.

The rearrangement links TRBV4-1 to TRBJ2-3; 11 bases fit TRBD2. V trimming: 2 bases; J trimming: 4 bases; junction bases outside the gene matches: 2. CDR1 MGHRA and CDR2 YSYEKL come from the germline V gene. The CDR3 sequence is 15 residues long. The DNA for the CDR3 is TGCGCCAGCAGCCAACTACTAGCGGGGGCAGATACGCAGTATTTT. Translated: CASSQLLAGADTQYF.

Concerning this clonotype: A much larger clonotype is one base distant, so this may be a read error. V gene TRBV5-1 combines with J gene TRBJ2-2; 10 bases map to TRBD2. Germline values: CDR1 SGHRS, CDR2 YFSETQ. The J segment lost 4 bases and the V segment lost 5 bases, leaving 5 bases of the junction unmatched. The CDR3 length is 15 residues. CDR3 sequence (DNA): TGCGCCAGCAGGGGAATAGCGGGGGGCACCGGGGAGCTGTTTTTT. As protein: CASRGIAGGTGELFF.

This clonotype has just a few counts. The CDR3 DNA sequence: TGTGCCAGCAGCTTAATTTGGACTAGCGGGCCCAATGAGCAGTTCTTC. Encoded protein: CASSLIWTSGPNEQFF. The chain uses TRBV7-3 and TRBJ2-1; 11 bases align to TRBD2. The ends lost 1 base at V and 6 bases at J; junction bases unmatched: 5. Germline V lookup: CDR1 SGHTA, CDR2 FQGTGA. This CDR3 is built from 16 residues.

V gene TRBV6-2 or TRBV6-3 combines with J gene TRBJ1-1; D is ambiguous. The CDR3 has 12 residues. V lost 2 bases and J 11 bases, leaving 12 bases between the germline ends. CDR1 and CDR2 from the germline V gene are MNHEY and SVGEGT. CDR3 sequence: CASSYGNRLAFF. Here the CDR3 DNA reads TGTGCCAGCAGTTACGGGAACAGATTGGCTTTCTTT.

This clonotype appeared many times. The chain carries TRBV5-1 and TRBJ2-7, with a tentative D call TRBD1 (5 bases). From germline, CDR1 is SGHRS and CDR2 YFSETQ. V shed 2 bases and J shed 1 base, with 13 bases lying between them. The CDR3 is made up of 15 amino acids. For the CDR3, the DNA is TGCGCCAGCAGCTTTCCACCCGCAGGGTCCTACGAGCAGTACTTC. This translates into CASSFPPAGSYEQYF.

The chain recombines TRBV11-2 with TRBJ1-1, with a possible D match to TRBD1 (6 bases). Trimming removed 0 bases from V and 8 bases from J, with 22 bases in between. CDR3 length: 17 residues. Germline CDR1 reads SGHAT; CDR2 reads FQNNGV. This CDR3 reads CASSLEVRGGELREAFF. The DNA for the CDR3 is TGTGCCAGCAGCTTAGAGGTCAGAGGGGGGGAGCTCCGGGAAGCTTTCTTT. Full variable domain (missing parts from reference TRBV11-2 and TRBJ1-1): EAGVAQSPRYKIIEKRQSVAFWCNPISGHATLYWYQQILGQGPKLLIQFQNNGVVDDSQLPKDRFSAERLKGVDSTLKIQPAKLEDSAVYLCASSLEVRGGELREAFFGQGTRLTVV.

This clonotype appeared a few times. The J gene is TRBJ2-5, the V gene TRBV14; D unclear. CDR3 size: 13 residues. With 0 bases removed from V and 9 bases from J, the gap between germline ends came to 11 bases. The germline gives CDR1 SGHDN, CDR2 FVKESK. Here the CDR3 reads CASSQEAWPPQYF. As DNA, the CDR3 is TGTGCCAGCAGCCAAGAGGCATGGCCACCCCAGTACTTC.

This clonotype occurred many times. The chain employs TRBV15 and TRBJ2-3; D not resolved. The CDR3 runs to 14 residues. The germline V gene has CDR1 LNHNV and CDR2 YYDKDF (reference sequence). Between the trimmed V and J ends, which lost 1 base and 2 bases, there was a span of 7 bases. The chain's CDR3 is CATSRGANTDTQYF. In DNA form, the CDR3 reads TGTGCCACCAGCAGAGGGGCAAACACAGATACGCAGTATTTT.

This chain uses TRBV18 with TRBJ2-1, with 14 bases fitting TRBD2. CDR3 length equals 19 residues. Germline V gene lookup returns CDR1 KGHSH and CDR2 LQKENI. Trimming took 3 bases from V and 3 from J; bases not matched to a gene: 10. CDR3 region: CASSPPGLAGGLYYNEQFF. As DNA, the CDR3 is TGTGCCAGCTCACCTCCCGGACTAGCGGGAGGTCTGTACTACAATGAGCAGTTCTTC.

The V and J genes are TRBV29-1 and TRBJ1-1; no clear D. The CDR3 has 12 residues. Germline lookup yields CDR1 SQVTM and CDR2 ANQGSEA. The V gene lost 5 bases and the J gene lost 4 bases, with 11 bases spanning the gap. As DNA, the CDR3 is TGCAGCGTTAGAGGGAGGCCCACTGAAGCTTTCTTT. It translates to CSVRGRPTEAFF.

This chain connects TRBV4-1 to TRBJ1-6; D gene unclear. V dropped 0 bases and J dropped 3 bases, with 9 bases sitting between them. This CDR3 is 16 amino acids long. Germline CDR1 reads MGHRA; CDR2 reads YSYEKL. For the CDR3, the DNA is TGCGCCAGCAGCCAAGATTCCGGGAACTATAATTCACCCCTCCACTTT. Its translation is CASSQDSGNYNSPLHF.

V gene TRBV7-7 combines with J gene TRBJ2-5, with 10 bases fitting TRBD2. V gave up 7 bases and J gave up 5 bases; unmatched junction bases: 4. This CDR3 comprises 13 residues. CDR1 and CDR2 from the germline V gene are SSHAT and FNYEAQ (reference sequence). Here the CDR3 DNA reads TGTGCCAGCACTACTAGCGGGAAGGAGACCCAGTACTTC. Residues: CASTTSGKETQYF.

This clonotype came up many times. The rearrangement joins TRBV15 to TRBJ2-2; D might be TRBD2 (5 bases). Germline assignment: CDR1 LNHNV and CDR2 YYDKDF (reference sequence). With 6 bases removed from V and 0 bases from J, the gap between germline ends came to 8 bases. CDR3 length: 14 residues. CDR3: CATREDPNTGELFF. The CDR3 DNA reads TGTGCCACCAGGGAGGACCCGAACACCGGGGAGCTGTTTTTT.

This chain connects TRBV29-1 to TRBJ2-7; 8 bases align to TRBD1. This CDR3 comprises 13 residues. V dropped 5 bases and J dropped 6; count of bases not matched to a gene: 9. CDR1 SQVTM and CDR2 ANQGSEA come from the germline V gene. The CDR3 here is CSVNPTGVGEQYF. The CDR3 DNA is TGCAGCGTTAATCCGACAGGGGTTGGCGAGCAGTACTTC.